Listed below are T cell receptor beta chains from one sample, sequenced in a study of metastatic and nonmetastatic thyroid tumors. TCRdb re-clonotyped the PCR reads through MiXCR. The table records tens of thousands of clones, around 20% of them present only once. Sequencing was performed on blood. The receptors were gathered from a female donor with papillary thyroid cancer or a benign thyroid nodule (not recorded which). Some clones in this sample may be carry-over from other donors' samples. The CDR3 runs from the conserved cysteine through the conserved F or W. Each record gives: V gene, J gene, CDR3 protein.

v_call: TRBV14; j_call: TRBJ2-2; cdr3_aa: CASGRTTGELFF
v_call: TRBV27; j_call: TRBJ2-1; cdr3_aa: CASTSGLADNEQFF
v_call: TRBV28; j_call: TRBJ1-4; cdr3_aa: CASSSGSTNEKLFF
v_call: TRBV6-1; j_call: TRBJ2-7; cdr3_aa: CASYTSGGIVRSYEQYF
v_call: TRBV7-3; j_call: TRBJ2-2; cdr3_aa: CASSLGWSGELFF
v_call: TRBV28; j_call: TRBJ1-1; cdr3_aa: CASPGAEQGGSWTEAFF
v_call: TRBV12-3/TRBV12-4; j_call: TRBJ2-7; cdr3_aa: CASSLRGQGWEEQYF
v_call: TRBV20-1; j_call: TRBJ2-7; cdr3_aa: CSASGRAAYEQYF
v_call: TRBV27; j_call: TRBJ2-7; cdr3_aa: CASSLHPTGGDEQYF
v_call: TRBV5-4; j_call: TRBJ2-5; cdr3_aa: CASSLGQVGRETQYF
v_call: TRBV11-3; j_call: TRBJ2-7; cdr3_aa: CASSPGGEAYEQYF
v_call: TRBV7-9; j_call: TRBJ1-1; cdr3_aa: CASSFQTGRGTEAFF
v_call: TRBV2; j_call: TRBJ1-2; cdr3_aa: CASSEWEGGAYGYIF
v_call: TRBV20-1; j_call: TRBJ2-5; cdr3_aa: CSAFDGVGTQYF
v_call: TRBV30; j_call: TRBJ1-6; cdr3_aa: CASRPSSYNSPLHF
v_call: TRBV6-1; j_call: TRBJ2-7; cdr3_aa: CASSEPPDGYEQYF
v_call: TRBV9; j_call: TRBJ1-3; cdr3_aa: CASSVGAGWSSGNTIYF
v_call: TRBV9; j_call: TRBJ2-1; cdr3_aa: CASSVGAGILYNEQFF
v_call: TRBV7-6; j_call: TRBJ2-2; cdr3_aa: CASYGGTTEVTGELFF
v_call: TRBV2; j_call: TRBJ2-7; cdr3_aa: CASSEAWTPGSYEQYF
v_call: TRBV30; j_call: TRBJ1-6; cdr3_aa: CAWSVPGGASSPLHF
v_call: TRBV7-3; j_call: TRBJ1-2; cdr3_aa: CASSLPGTGVSYGYTF
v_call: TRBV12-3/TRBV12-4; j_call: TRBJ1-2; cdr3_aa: CASSMETGLSSYGYTF
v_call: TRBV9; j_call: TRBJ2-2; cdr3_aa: CASSVATGDGELFF
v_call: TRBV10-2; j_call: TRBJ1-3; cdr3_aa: CASSVGGISGNTIYF
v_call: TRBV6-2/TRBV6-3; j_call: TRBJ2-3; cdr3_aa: CASSYSPSALYSGATDTQYF
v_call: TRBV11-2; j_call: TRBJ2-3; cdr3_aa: CASSLGSDTQYF
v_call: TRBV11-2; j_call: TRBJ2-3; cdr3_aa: CASSFPGLTNLTDTQYF
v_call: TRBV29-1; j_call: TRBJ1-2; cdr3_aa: CSCHVPKEGYTF
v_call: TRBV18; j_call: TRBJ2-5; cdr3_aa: CASSPTGTPGETQYF
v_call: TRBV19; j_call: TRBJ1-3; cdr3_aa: CASSMQGGGNTIYF
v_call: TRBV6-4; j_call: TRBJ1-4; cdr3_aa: CASSVGVGANEKLFF
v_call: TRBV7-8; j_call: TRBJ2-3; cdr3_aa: CASSSWGADTQYF
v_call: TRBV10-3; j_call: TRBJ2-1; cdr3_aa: CAISGGGYNERFF
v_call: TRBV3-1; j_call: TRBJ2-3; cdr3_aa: CASSQGAGSDTQYF
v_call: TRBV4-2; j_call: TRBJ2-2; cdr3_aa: CASSPRSGDTGELFF
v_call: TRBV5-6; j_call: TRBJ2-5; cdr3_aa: CASGAAKKEPQETQYF
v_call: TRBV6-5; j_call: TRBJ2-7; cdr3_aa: CARSSRDLNYEQYF
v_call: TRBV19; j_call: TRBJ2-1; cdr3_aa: CASSISGYNEQFF
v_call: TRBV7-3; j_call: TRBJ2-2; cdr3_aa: CASSLRLAGRGELFF
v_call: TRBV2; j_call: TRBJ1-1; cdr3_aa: CASSEALPGNTEAFF
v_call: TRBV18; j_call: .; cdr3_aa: CASSRGGTGRYNEQFF
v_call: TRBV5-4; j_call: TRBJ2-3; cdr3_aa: CASSLRGGALDTQYF
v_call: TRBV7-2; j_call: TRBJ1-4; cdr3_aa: CASSLDRGGEKLFF
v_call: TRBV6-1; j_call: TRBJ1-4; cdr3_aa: CASSPSGGGFAEKLFF
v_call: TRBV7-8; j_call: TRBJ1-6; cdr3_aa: CASSLVNSPLHF
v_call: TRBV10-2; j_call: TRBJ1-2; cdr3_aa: CASAGMGGNGYTF
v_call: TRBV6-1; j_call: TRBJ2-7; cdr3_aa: CASSIAGEGDEQYF
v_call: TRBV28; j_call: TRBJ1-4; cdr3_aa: CASSLSPQDRANEKLFF
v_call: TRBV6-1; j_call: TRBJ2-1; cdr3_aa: CASSTLWDPEASEQFF
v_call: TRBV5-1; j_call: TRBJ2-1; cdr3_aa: CASSLVQGGNNEQFF
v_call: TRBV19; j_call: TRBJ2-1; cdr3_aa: CASSPDRGITFF
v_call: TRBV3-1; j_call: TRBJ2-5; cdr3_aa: CASSHGTGGLETQYF
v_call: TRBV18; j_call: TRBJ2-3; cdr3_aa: CASSPIKGQLADTQYF
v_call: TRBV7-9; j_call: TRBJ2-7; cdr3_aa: CASSSGTSDYEQYF
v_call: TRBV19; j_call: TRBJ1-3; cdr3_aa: CASSPSGQGNGNTIYF
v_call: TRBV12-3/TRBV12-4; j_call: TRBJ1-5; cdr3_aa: CASNRDAGQPQHF
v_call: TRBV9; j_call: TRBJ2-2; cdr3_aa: CASSVASGPGELFF
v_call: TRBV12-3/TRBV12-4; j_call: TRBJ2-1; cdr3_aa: CASSLGGRLYEQFF